The T cell receptor beta chain described here comes from a study of cytomegalovirus exposure and HLA in healthy donors. Broader study findings: Data from an earlier analysis indicated that most TCR beta V segments were productive either about 87% or about 30% of the time.

PCR employed 60 Vbeta and 13 Jbeta primers. How the authors handled the data: Later, tens of millions of unique TCR beta chains were counted in an analysis, and about 10 million of them were shared. Assay: immunoSEQ multiplex PCR; the TCRdb copy retains only in-frame clones and omits some. V and J calls and clone size are as listed in that table; D and trimming were resolved from the DNA. The repertoire has 100,000 to 150,000 clones, around 77% of them found once; the top ten carry approximately 0.94%. For this clone: The target antigen is unknown. One end of the junction fails to match germline, which may point to a read error.

The CDR3 spans 16 residues. Germline V gives CDR1 SEHNR, CDR2 FQNEAQ (reference sequence). This clonotype originated in an older woman in good health and CMV-seronegative. Sequenced material: PBMCs. The chain carries TRBV7-9 and TRBJ2-7; possibly TRBD2 for D (6 bases). The CDR3, as DNA: TGTTCCAGCAGCTTAGCGGCAGGATATAACGTTTACGAGCAGTACTTC. It translates to CSSSLAAGYNVYEQYF.